This passage covers 26 T cell receptor beta chains from one sample sequenced in a study of OX40 agonist ivuxolimab in advanced cancers. Using immunoSEQ multiplex PCR, the repertoire was profiled, and TCRdb retains in-frame clones only, with some absent. The repertoire consists of around 20,000 clones, with 74% occurring once and the leading ten covering around 30%. Sample: CD4+ or CD8+ T cells sorted from blood, taken in a trial of the OX40 agonist ivuxolimab. These receptors all come from an adult with an advanced solid tumor such as melanoma, head and neck, liver or kidney cancer.

V gene TRBV19 combines with J gene TRBJ2-1, with TRBD2 as a possible D gene (5 bases). Germline CDR1 LNHDA, CDR2 SQIVND (reference sequence). The CDR3 runs to 14 residues. Trimming took off 3 bases at V and 0 bases at J, with 6 bases between the two ends. CDR3 amino acids: CASSIRDSYNEQFF. In DNA form, the CDR3 reads TGTGCCAGTAGTATTCGGGACTCCTACAATGAGCAGTTCTTC.

The V and J genes are TRBV2 and TRBJ1-1; unclear D gene. The V gene's germline CDR1 is SNHLY and CDR2 FYNNEI. The CDR3 sequence is 13 residues long. The ends were cut back, 2 bases at V and 3 bases at J, with 7 bases in the middle. The CDR3 spells CASSENSYTEAFF. CDR3 nucleotides: TGTGCCAGCAGTGAAAACAGCTACACTGAAGCTTTCTTT.

This clone appeared a few times. The genes are TRBV7-2 and TRBJ1-2; TRBD1 might be the D (5 bases). Germline V gene data show CDR1 as SGHTA and CDR2 as FQGNSA. Trimming left V 1 base short and J 3 bases short, with 15 bases between. This CDR3 has 16 amino acids. The DNA of the CDR3 is TGTGCCAGCAGCTTAGTGGGAGGAGGGGCCGACTATGGCTACACCTTC. Translating it yields CASSLVGGGADYGYTF.

The J gene is TRBJ2-7, the V gene TRBV7-2; D gene unclear. In germline, CDR1 is SGHTA, CDR2 FQGNSA. Trimming shortened V by 0 bases and J by 0 bases, and 12 bases separated the two germline ends. The CDR3 has 16 residues. This CDR3 is CASSLAEARPSYEQYF. For the CDR3, the DNA is TGTGCCAGCAGCTTAGCAGAGGCCCGACCCTCCTACGAGCAGTACTTC.

The chain recombines TRBV9 with TRBJ2-7, with 9 bases identical to TRBD1. V trimming: 4 bases; J trimming: 2 bases; junction bases outside the gene matches: 4. CDR3 length: 14 residues. CDR1 is SGDLS and CDR2 is YYNGEE in the germline V gene. CDR3 loop: CASSPRQGAYEQYF. The CDR3 DNA follows: TGTGCCAGCAGCCCCCGACAGGGGGCCTACGAGCAGTACTTC. The whole variable domain, filled in from reference TRBV9 and TRBJ2-7, reads DSGVTQTPKHLITATGQRVTLRCSPRSGDLSVYWYQQSLDQGLQFLIQYYNGEERAKGNILERFSAQQFPDLHSELNLSSLELGDSALYFCASSPRQGAYEQYFGPGTRLTVT.

The chain uses TRBV2 and TRBJ1-1, with D maybe TRBD1 (5 bases). The CDR3 runs 12 residues. V was cut by 10 bases and J by 10 bases, with 19 bases left in between. The germline V gene has CDR1 SNHLY and CDR2 FYNNEI. In DNA form, the CDR3 reads TGTGCCACGGGACCGACGTCGGGGGGAGCTTTCTTT. It translates to CATGPTSGGAFF.

This clone was detected once. This chain connects TRBV7-8 to TRBJ2-7; TRBD2 might be the D (5 bases). The V end lost 4 bases, the J end lost 5 bases, and 9 bases lay between the germline ends. The CDR3 is made up of 12 amino acids. The germline V gene encodes CDR1 SGHVS and CDR2 FQNEAQ. CDR3 amino acids: CASSSTEDEQYF. CDR3 coding DNA: TGTGCCAGCAGCTCCACGGAGGACGAGCAGTACTTC.

This CDR3 is CASTSGGGSLISYNEQFF. In DNA form, the CDR3 reads TGTGCCAGTACCTCAGGAGGGGGTTCCCTCATCTCCTACAATGAGCAGTTCTTC. The chain combines TRBV19 with TRBJ2-1; D may correspond to TRBD1 or TRBD2 (6 bases each). The V gene lost 7 bases and the J gene lost 0 bases, with 22 bases spanning the gap. CDR3 length: 18 residues. CDR1 is LNHDA and CDR2 is SQIVND in the germline V gene (reference sequence).

The table lists this clone with a few counts. The chain links TRBV28 to TRBJ1-1, with D maybe TRBD1 (6 bases). The ends were cut back, 4 bases at V and 4 bases at J, with 10 bases in the middle. Germline V CDR1 and CDR2: MDHEN, SYDVKM. The CDR3 loop spans 13 amino acids. The CDR3 here is CASSWGAGTEAFF. CDR3 bases: TGTGCCAGCAGTTGGGGGGCAGGCACTGAAGCTTTCTTT.

This sequence joins TRBV27 and TRBJ2-2, with a possible D match to TRBD2 (6 bases). The CDR3 is made up of 16 amino acids. CDR1 and CDR2 (germline): MNHEY, SMNVEV (reference sequence). V lost 7 bases and J lost 7, with 22 bases in between. CDR3 sequence (DNA): TGTGCCAGCACTCCCACGGGACTCCTAAGGATCGGGGAGCTGTTTTTT. Encoded protein: CASTPTGLLRIGELFF.

This clone has only a few counts. The chain uses TRBV29-1 and TRBJ2-3; 9 positions agree with TRBD2. Germline loops: CDR1 SQVTM, CDR2 ANQGSEA. The CDR3 is 17 amino acids. J lost 4 bases, V lost 1 base, and 12 bases had no gene match. CDR3 sequence (DNA): TGCAGCGTTGAAGGGGGAGCGGGAGGAATTGTCGCAGATACGCAGTATTTT. It is translated as CSVEGGAGGIVADTQYF.

The chain is built from TRBV19 and TRBJ1-1; possibly TRBD1 for D (5 bases). The germline V gene encodes CDR1 LNHDA and CDR2 SQIVND (reference sequence). V lost 6 bases and J 1 base, leaving 9 bases between the germline ends. The CDR3 spans 13 residues. The CDR3: CASRMQGNTEAFF. For the CDR3, the DNA is TGTGCCAGTAGGATGCAGGGGAACACTGAAGCTTTCTTT.

The chain is built from TRBV16 and TRBJ2-2, with a possible D match to TRBD1 (6 bases). Germline values: CDR1 KGHSY, CDR2 FQNENV. This CDR3 is 17 amino acids long. V was pared by 2 bases and J by 0 bases, with 13 bases between. The CDR3 loop reads CASSQPRDTTNTGELFF. CDR3 nucleotides: TGTGCCAGCAGCCAACCCCGGGACACCACGAACACCGGGGAGCTGTTTTTT.

The rearrangement uses TRBV5-4 and TRBJ2-7; D call uncertain. Germline CDR1 SGHNT, CDR2 YYREEE (reference sequence). The V gene lost 6 bases and the J gene lost 2 bases, with 15 bases spanning the gap. This CDR3 is 14 amino acids long. This CDR3 is CASTSDERTYEQYF. The CDR3 DNA is TGTGCCAGCACCTCCGATGAGAGGACCTACGAGCAGTACTTC. The complete variable domain, with remaining parts taken from reference TRBV5-4 and TRBJ2-7, reads ETGVTQSPTHLIKTRGQQVTLRCSSQSGHNTVSWYQQALGQGPQFIFQYYREEENGRGNFPPRFSGLQFPNYSSELNVNALELDDSALYLCASTSDERTYEQYFGPGTRLTVT.

The chain couples TRBV19 to TRBJ2-7, with a tentative D call TRBD2 (6 bases). This CDR3 is built from 13 residues. V was trimmed by 5 bases and J by 2 bases, leaving 10 bases between them. Looked up from germline, CDR1 is LNHDA and CDR2 is SQIVND (reference sequence). CDR3 residues: CASSAGIAYEQYF. In nucleotides, the CDR3 is TGTGCCAGTAGTGCGGGGATCGCCTACGAGCAGTACTTC.

The chain is built from TRBV29-1 and TRBJ2-5; D is perhaps TRBD1 or TRBD2 (5 bases each). The V gene's germline CDR1 is SQVTM and CDR2 ANQGSEA. With 0 bases removed from V and 1 base from J, the gap between germline ends came to 12 bases. The CDR3 is made up of 15 amino acids. The DNA of the CDR3 is TGCAGCGTTGAAGACGGGACCTTGGGCCAAGAGACCCAGTACTTC. This translates into CSVEDGTLGQETQYF.

On this clone: The CDR3 does not close with the conserved phenylalanine or tryptophan, likely indicating a read error. V is TRBV6-1 and J is TRBJ2-2, with a weak D call TRBD1 (5 bases). Trimming removed 6 bases from V and 5 bases from J, with 10 bases in between. Germline V gene data show CDR1 as MNHNS and CDR2 as SASEGT. The CDR3 spans 13 residues. The CDR3, as DNA: TGTGCCAGCAGACCAAGGGGTACCGGGGAGCTGTTTATT. This sequence encodes CASRPRGTGELFI.

V usage is TRBV13 and J usage is TRBJ2-5, with no clear D. With 0 bases removed from V and 3 bases from J, the gap between germline ends came to 11 bases. The CDR3 loop spans 15 amino acids. Germline loops: CDR1 PRHDT, CDR2 FYEKMQ (reference sequence). The CDR3 region is CASSLGFGLKETQYF. For the CDR3, the DNA is TGTGCCAGCAGCTTAGGCTTCGGGCTTAAAGAGACCCAGTACTTC.

The chain carries TRBV29-1 and TRBJ1-1, with TRBD1 matching over 7 bases. Germline V gene lookup returns CDR1 SQVTM and CDR2 ANQGSEA. The CDR3 covers 16 residues. The V gene end was trimmed by 5 bases and the J gene end by 0 bases; junction bases not matched to a gene: 12. CDR3 protein: CSVQATGVRMNTEAFF. The CDR3 DNA is TGCAGCGTTCAAGCCACAGGGGTTCGCATGAACACTGAAGCTTTCTTT.

This chain joins TRBV5-4 and TRBJ1-1; TRBD1 aligns across 10 bases. Germline CDR1 SGHNT, CDR2 YYREEE (reference sequence). The length of the CDR3 is 13 residues. The V segment lost 4 bases and the J segment 7 bases; nucleotides outside the gene matches: 4. The CDR3 loop reads CASSQGQGYEAFF. CDR3 nucleotides: TGTGCCAGCAGCCAGGGACAGGGGTATGAAGCTTTCTTT. The full variable domain, rest sourced from reference TRBV5-4 and TRBJ1-1, is ETGVTQSPTHLIKTRGQQVTLRCSSQSGHNTVSWYQQALGQGPQFIFQYYREEENGRGNFPPRFSGLQFPNYSSELNVNALELDDSALYLCASSQGQGYEAFFGQGTRLTVV.

The rearrangement links TRBV6-5 to TRBJ2-3; the D gene is possibly TRBD1 (6 bases). The germline gives CDR1 MNHEY, CDR2 SVGAGI. Trimming left V 3 bases short and J 0 bases short, with 13 bases between. The CDR3 runs to 16 residues. The CDR3 DNA sequence: TGTGCCAGCAGTTATGGGACAACCTTTAGCACAGATACGCAGTATTTT. Its protein product is CASSYGTTFSTDTQYF.

The chain combines TRBV27 with TRBJ2-7, with 8 bases identical to TRBD1. The CDR3 loop spans 12 amino acids. The ends lost 4 bases at V and 6 bases at J; junction bases unmatched: 2. Germline loops: CDR1 MNHEY, CDR2 SMNVEV (reference sequence). The CDR3 protein is CASSSTGVEQYF. The CDR3 DNA reads as TGTGCCAGCAGTTCGACAGGGGTCGAGCAGTACTTC.

The chain joins TRBV7-9 to TRBJ1-5, with TRBD1 as a possible D gene (5 bases). The CDR3 is 18 amino acids. The V gene's germline CDR1 is SEHNR and CDR2 FQNEAQ (reference sequence). V lost 3 bases, J lost 2 bases, and 20 bases lay in between. The CDR3, as DNA: TGTGCCAGCAGCTTGACGGTGGTTCCTCAAGGGGGCAATCAGCCCCAGCATTTT. Protein: CASSLTVVPQGGNQPQHF.

This clone was counted a few times. The gene calls are TRBV27 and TRBJ1-1, with D uncertain. The CDR3 runs to 12 residues. CDR1 and CDR2 (germline): MNHEY, SMNVEV (reference sequence). V was pared by 5 bases and J by 7 bases, with 11 bases between. The CDR3 reads CASSASRLEAFF. The DNA of the CDR3 is TGTGCCAGCAGTGCCTCCCGGCTTGAAGCTTTCTTT.

The V gene is TRBV19, the J gene TRBJ2-1; D gene unclear. The V and J ends lost 8 bases and 5 bases respectively, with 13 bases between them. The CDR3 length is 13 residues. Per the germline V gene, CDR1 is LNHDA and CDR2 is SQIVND (reference sequence). The CDR3 reads CASVSQPNNEQFF. Written as DNA, the CDR3 is TGTGCCAGTGTTAGCCAGCCCAACAATGAGCAGTTCTTC.

This clone came up once. The chain has TRBV6-6 and TRBJ2-2; 12 bases map to TRBD1. This CDR3 comprises 16 residues. V lost 0 bases and J lost 7; bases outside the gene matches: 3. Germline CDR1 and CDR2: MNHNY and SVGAGI (reference sequence). CDR3 sequence reads: CASSYSGTGGNGELFF. Here the CDR3 DNA reads TGTGCCAGCAGTTACTCCGGGACAGGGGGCAACGGGGAGCTGTTTTTT.